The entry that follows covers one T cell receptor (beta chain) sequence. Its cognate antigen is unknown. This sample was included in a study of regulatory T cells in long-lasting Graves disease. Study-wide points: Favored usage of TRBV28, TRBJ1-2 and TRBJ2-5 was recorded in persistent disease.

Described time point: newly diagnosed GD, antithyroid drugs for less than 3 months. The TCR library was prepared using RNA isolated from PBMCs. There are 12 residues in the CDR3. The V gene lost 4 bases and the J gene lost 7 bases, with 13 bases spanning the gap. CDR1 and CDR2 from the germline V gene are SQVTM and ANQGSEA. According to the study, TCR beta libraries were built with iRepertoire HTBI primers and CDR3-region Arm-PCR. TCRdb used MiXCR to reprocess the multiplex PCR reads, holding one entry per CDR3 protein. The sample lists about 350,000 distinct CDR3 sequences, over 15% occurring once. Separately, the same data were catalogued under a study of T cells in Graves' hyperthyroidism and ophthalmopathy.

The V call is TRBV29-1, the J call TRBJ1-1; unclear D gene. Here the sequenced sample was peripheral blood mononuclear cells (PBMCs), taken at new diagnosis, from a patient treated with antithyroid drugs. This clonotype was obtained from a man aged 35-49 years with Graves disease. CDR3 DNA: TGCAGCGTTGTGTCTTCGGTGAGTGAAGCTTTCTTT. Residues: CSVVSSVSEAFF.